Below, 32 T cell receptor beta chains from the same sample are listed, as sequenced in a study of Graves' ophthalmopathy and Graves' hyperthyroidism. The TCR beta CDR3 regions underwent amplification from RNA transcripts. Amplification began with first-round RT-PCR using HTBI primers, then second-round multiplex PCR was performed. TCRdb independently ran MiXCR on the multiplex PCR reads; one entry per CDR3 protein. The table shows 600,000 to 950,000 distinct CDR3 sequences, with 35% to 50% occurring only once. Sequencing input: peripheral blood. These receptors all come from an adult man with Graves' ophthalmopathy.

V gene TRBV25-1 combines with J gene TRBJ2-1, with 9 bases identical to TRBD2. Germline V gene sequence: CDR1 MGHDK, CDR2 SYGVNS. The CDR3 has 15 residues. The V and J ends lost 6 bases and 6 bases, in that order; junction bases with no gene match: 9. CDR3 bases: TGTGCCAGCAGCTTAGCGGGAGACCCTTCCAATGAGCAGTTCTTC. Protein sequence: CASSLAGDPSNEQFF.

In its sample, this clonotype was seen once. The gene calls are TRBV10-3 and TRBJ2-7, with 14 nucleotides matching TRBD2. The CDR3 has 17 residues. In germline, CDR1 is ENHRY, CDR2 SYGVKD. V lost 10 bases and J lost 9; bases outside the gene matches: 20. CDR3 sequence (DNA): TGTGCCAGCAGCGGTCCATCGGGACTAGCGGGAGCTTCCGGGCAGTACTTC. Its protein is CASSGPSGLAGASGQYF.

This clonotype was observed many times. The gene calls are TRBV2 and TRBJ2-7; 11 positions agree with TRBD1. Germline trimming cut 7 bases from V and 4 bases from J; bases unmatched to any gene: 6. This CDR3 contains 14 residues. Per germline, CDR1 SNHLY and CDR2 FYNNEI. This CDR3 reads CASTGQGARYEQYF. In DNA form, the CDR3 reads TGTGCCAGCACCGGACAGGGGGCTAGGTACGAGCAGTACTTC.

This chain joins TRBV6-2 or TRBV6-3 and TRBJ2-7; TRBD1 is a possible D gene (5 bases). The CDR3 runs to 15 residues. Trimming cost V 6 bases and J 6 bases, with 21 bases left between them. The germline CDR1 and CDR2 sequences are MNHEY and SVGEGT. DNA for the CDR3: TGTGCCAGCAGCAGTGCTAGAGATCAGGGTAGCGAGCAGTACTTC. This gives the protein CASSSARDQGSEQYF.

The rearrangement links TRBV7-2 to TRBJ1-6, with D unclear. The CDR3 spans 14 residues. V was clipped by 6 bases and J by 8 bases, with 14 bases between them. Germline-derived CDR1 and CDR2 are SGHTA and FQGNSA. CDR3 protein: CASSLLQTDSPLHF. CDR3 DNA sequence: TGTGCCAGCAGTTTACTTCAGACCGATTCACCCCTCCACTTT.

In its sample, this clonotype was seen a few times. The J gene is TRBJ2-5, the V gene TRBV19; D not certain. Germline V CDR1 and CDR2: LNHDA, SQIVND (reference sequence). CDR3 length: 13 residues. The V gene lost 7 bases and the J gene lost 0 bases, with 9 bases spanning the gap. The CDR3 bases are TGTGCCAGTAAGGACGTGTACCAAGAGACCCAGTACTTC. Translation gives CASKDVYQETQYF.

There are a few counts of this clonotype. This chain joins TRBV9 and TRBJ2-7, with TRBD1 identical over 8 bases. Looked up from germline, CDR1 is SGDLS and CDR2 is YYNGEE. V was pared by 4 bases and J by 2 bases, with 8 bases of the junction left unmatched. The CDR3 runs 15 residues. CDR3 sequence: CASSPHRTGTYEQYF. CDR3 DNA sequence: TGTGCCAGCAGCCCCCATAGGACAGGGACCTACGAGCAGTACTTC.

This clonotype has just a few counts. This sequence joins TRBV7-9 and TRBJ2-2; no reliable D call. Per the germline V gene, CDR1 is SEHNR and CDR2 is FQNEAQ (reference sequence). Trimming removed 5 bases from V and 7 bases from J, with 5 bases in between. The CDR3 spans 11 residues. CDR3 sequence (DNA): TGTGCCAGCAGCCAAGTCGGGGAGCTGTTTTTT. As protein: CASSQVGELFF.

A word on this clonotype: This CDR3 is missing its conserved last phenylalanine or tryptophan, likely due to a read error. No DNA is shown, since the ends of the CDR3 on it are uncertain; the CDR3 is the one TCRdb lists. This chain uses TRBV5-1 with TRBJ2-6. Per germline, CDR1 SGHRS and CDR2 YFSETQ. The CDR3 spans 8 residues, counting both ends. The chain's CDR3 is CASSTTTS.

The chain combines TRBV20-1 with TRBJ1-2; the D is unclear. CDR1 and CDR2 (germline): DFQATT, SNEGSKA (reference sequence). CDR3 length: 14 residues. V was trimmed by 4 bases and J by 7 bases, leaving 19 bases between them. The CDR3 DNA sequence: TGCAGTGCTATACCCCCTCAAGTCTTCGGTGGCTACACCTTC. Amino acids: CSAIPPQVFGGYTF.

For this clonotype: One end of the junction varies from germline; a read error may be responsible. The chain carries TRBV7-9 and TRBJ2-7, with 7 bases lining up with TRBD1. This CDR3 is built from 16 residues. The germline CDR1 and CDR2 sequences are SEHNR and FQNEAQ (reference sequence). The CDR3 bases are TGCGCCAGCAGCAACGTTGACAGGGTATCACGGGACGAGCAGTACTTC. This gives the protein CASSNVDRVSRDEQYF.

This clonotype was counted ten times or more. The chain has TRBV2 and TRBJ1-1, with a weak D call TRBD1 (5 bases). In germline, CDR1 is SNHLY, CDR2 FYNNEI. This CDR3 contains 14 residues. V dropped 8 bases and J dropped 1 base, with 14 bases sitting between them. The CDR3 loop is CASFFIGANTEAFF. As DNA, the CDR3 is TGTGCCAGCTTCTTTATTGGGGCGAACACTGAAGCTTTCTTT.

The chain employs TRBV5-4 and TRBJ1-6, with D maybe TRBD1 (5 bases). Trimming stripped 4 bases from V and 8 bases from J, with 19 bases between. This CDR3 is built from 16 residues. Germline V gives CDR1 SGHNT, CDR2 YYREEE (reference sequence). The CDR3 bases are TGTGCCAGCAGCCTCAAAAGGCAGGGAACTGATTCACCCCTCCACTTT. This sequence encodes CASSLKRQGTDSPLHF.

The chain recombines TRBV19 with TRBJ1-5, with TRBD1 as a possible D gene (5 bases). Trimming took off 3 bases at V and 3 bases at J, with 9 bases between the two ends. This CDR3 region has 14 residues. In germline, CDR1 is LNHDA, CDR2 SQIVND (reference sequence). The chain's CDR3 is CASSMRQINQPQHF. In DNA, the CDR3 is TGTGCCAGTAGTATGAGACAGATCAATCAGCCCCAGCATTTT.

This chain links TRBV20-1 with TRBJ2-7; 8 bases match TRBD2. Trimming removed 1 base from V and 3 bases from J; junction bases left unmatched: 5. The CDR3 contains 14 residues. Germline CDR1 reads DFQATT; CDR2 reads SNEGSKA (reference sequence). In DNA form, the CDR3 reads TGCAGTGCTAGAGGTCCTAGCGGGCACTACGAGCAGTACTTC. Translation gives CSARGPSGHYEQYF.

The J gene is TRBJ1-1, the V gene TRBV7-2, with D unresolved. The length of the CDR3 is 14 residues. The germline CDR1 and CDR2 sequences are SGHTA and FQGNSA. The V end lost 11 bases, the J end lost 3 bases, and 19 bases lay between the germline ends. Written as DNA, the CDR3 is TGTGCCTGGAGTGTACGGTTGGAGGACACTGAAGCTTTCTTT. It yields the protein CAWSVRLEDTEAFF.

V is TRBV20-1 and J is TRBJ2-7; D unclear. Trimming left V 0 bases short and J 6 bases short, with 9 bases between. Germline V CDR1 and CDR2: DFQATT, SNEGSKA (reference sequence). The CDR3 sequence is 12 residues long. The CDR3: CSARDLGPEQYF. The CDR3 coding sequence is TGCAGTGCTAGAGATTTAGGACCCGAGCAGTACTTC.

This clonotype was recorded many times. The gene calls are TRBV9 and TRBJ2-2, with D unclear. The CDR3 spans 15 residues. Deletions cut 0 bases from V and 4 bases from J, with 10 bases between. Per the germline V gene, CDR1 is SGDLS and CDR2 is YYNGEE. CDR3 sequence reads: CASSVGQVGTGELFF. CDR3 sequence (DNA): TGTGCCAGCAGCGTAGGGCAGGTGGGCACCGGGGAGCTGTTTTTT.

This rearrangement joins TRBV25-1 to TRBJ1-1; perhaps TRBD1 as D (5 bases). This CDR3 has 14 residues. V lost 8 bases and J 1 base, leaving 14 bases between the germline ends. Germline CDR1 is MGHDK and CDR2 is SYGVNS. CDR3 loop: CASSAGPSNTEAFF. The CDR3 DNA is TGTGCCAGCTCGGCAGGGCCTTCGAACACTGAAGCTTTCTTT.

At least ten counts were recorded for this clonotype. The V and J genes are TRBV2 and TRBJ1-6; D gene unclear. Trimming shortened V by 7 bases and J by 9 bases, and 13 bases separated the two germline ends. This CDR3 region has 13 residues. Germline values: CDR1 SNHLY, CDR2 FYNNEI. The CDR3: CASTQTRGSPLHF. The DNA for the CDR3 is TGTGCCAGCACACAAACCCGAGGTTCACCCCTCCACTTT.

This clonotype was seen more than once but under ten times. V usage is TRBV7-9 and J usage is TRBJ1-2; 10 nucleotides line up with TRBD1. The trim removed 5 bases at V and 3 bases at J, leaving 6 bases unmatched. The CDR3 has 15 amino acids. CDR1 and CDR2 (germline): SEHNR, FQNEAQ (reference sequence). Here the CDR3 reads CASSDRQGADYGYTF. The CDR3 bases are TGTGCCAGCAGCGACCGACAGGGGGCGGACTATGGCTACACCTTC. Together with reference TRBV7-9 and TRBJ1-2, the CDR3 gives the full variable domain: DTGVSQNPRHKITKRGQNVTFRCDPISEHNRLYWYRQTLGQGPEFLTYFQNEAQLEKSRLLSDRFSAERPKGSFSTLEIQRTEQGDSAMYLCASSDRQGADYGYTFGSGTRLTVV.

The CDR3 sequence is CASRSQGAVTGELFF. For the CDR3, the DNA is TGTGCCAGTAGAAGCCAGGGGGCGGTTACCGGGGAGCTGTTTTTT. This rearrangement joins TRBV19 to TRBJ2-2, with 8 bases lining up with TRBD1. In germline, CDR1 is LNHDA, CDR2 SQIVND (reference sequence). The V and J ends lost 6 bases and 5 bases, in that order; junction bases with no gene match: 8. The CDR3 loop spans 15 amino acids.

The chain couples TRBV2 to TRBJ2-7; maybe TRBD2 (6 bases). This CDR3 contains 17 residues. The germline V gene has CDR1 SNHLY and CDR2 FYNNEI. Deletions cut 6 bases from V and 5 bases from J, with 26 bases between. CDR3 sequence reads: CASSASRRGGELDEQYF. The CDR3 coding sequence is TGTGCCAGCAGCGCCTCGAGACGGGGCGGGGAGCTTGACGAGCAGTACTTC.

This sequence joins TRBV15 and TRBJ2-7; 7 bases are a match to TRBD1. J was trimmed by 6 bases and V by 3 bases; bases with no gene match: 5. CDR1 LNHNV and CDR2 YYDKDF come from the germline V gene (reference sequence). The CDR3 runs 13 residues. Here the CDR3 DNA reads TGTGCCACCAGCAGTGGGACAGACGGCGAGCAGTACTTC. As protein: CATSSGTDGEQYF.

J is TRBJ2-7 and V is TRBV10-3, with 7 bases that match TRBD1. Germline values: CDR1 ENHRY, CDR2 SYGVKD. V was pared by 10 bases and J by 0 bases, with 15 bases of the junction left unmatched. The CDR3 contains 16 residues. CDR3 sequence reads: CASSPLTGVNSYEQYF. The CDR3 DNA reads as TGTGCCAGCAGCCCCCTTACAGGGGTCAACTCCTACGAGCAGTACTTC.

As concerns this clonotype: Its ends do not fully match the called genes, so a read error is possible. V and J are TRBV5-4 and TRBJ2-7; D tentatively reads TRBD1 or TRBD2 (6 bases each). Germline assignment: CDR1 SGHNT and CDR2 YYREEE (reference sequence). This CDR3 has 15 residues. The CDR3 nucleotides read TGTGCCAGCAGCTTGGAGGGGGGCCTCTCCTGCGAGCAGTACTTC. It codes for CASSLEGGLSCEQYF.

The CDR3 DNA reads TGTGCCAGCCAAGATCAAGATTCACCCCTCCACTTT. It encodes CASQDQDSPLHF. The chain joins TRBV25-1 to TRBJ1-6; D remains ambiguous. With 8 bases removed from V and 8 bases from J, the gap between germline ends came to 10 bases. Germline V gene data show CDR1 as MGHDK and CDR2 as SYGVNS. The CDR3 has 12 amino acids.

Only one count was recorded for this clonotype. Germline is not matched at one junction end, which may reflect a read error. The J gene is TRBJ2-7, the V gene TRBV12-3 or TRBV12-4; D is unclear. The CDR3 is 15 residues long. The CDR3 DNA is TGTGCCAGCAGTGATCGGGTACGATACTCCTACGAGCAGCACTTC. The encoded protein is CASSDRVRYSYEQHF.

This clonotype turned up a few times. The rearrangement joins TRBV19 to TRBJ2-7; D not resolved. V was pared by 5 bases and J by 1 base, with 9 bases between. The germline gives CDR1 LNHDA, CDR2 SQIVND (reference sequence). There are 13 residues in the CDR3. The CDR3 loop reads CASSRQVSYEQYF. The CDR3 DNA is TGTGCCAGTAGTCGGCAGGTATCCTACGAGCAGTACTTC.

This clonotype was recorded many times. The V call is TRBV19, the J call TRBJ1-6; 7 positions agree with TRBD1. V lost 5 bases to trimming and J lost 7 bases; unmatched junction nucleotides: 8. Per germline, CDR1 LNHDA and CDR2 SQIVND (reference sequence). This CDR3 comprises 15 residues. CDR3 coding DNA: TGTGCCAGTAGTTCCACCGGGACAGAGAATTCACCCCTCCACTTT. It is translated as CASSSTGTENSPLHF.

As regards this clonotype: This may come from a read error, since a much larger clone is one base off. V gene TRBV15 combines with J gene TRBJ1-1; weak D call: TRBD1 (6 bases). Germline V gene sequence: CDR1 LNHNV, CDR2 YYDKDF (reference sequence). The CDR3 sequence is 14 residues long. CDR3 in DNA: TGTGCCAGCAGCAGAGGAGGGGAGGGGGCTGAAGCTTTCTTT. The encoded protein is CASSRGGEGAEAFF.

The J gene is TRBJ2-5, the V gene TRBV9; 8 bases are a match to TRBD2. Germline V gene sequence: CDR1 SGDLS, CDR2 YYNGEE. The CDR3 has 16 residues. V shed 0 bases, J shed 5 bases, and the junction held 9 bases outside the gene matches. For the CDR3, the DNA is TGTGCCAGCAGCGTAGAAGTGTTAGCGGGGTCGGAGACCCAGTACTTC. Its translation is CASSVEVLAGSETQYF.